These 29 T cell receptor beta chains share one sample of origin, sequenced in a study of T-cell memory formation after mild COVID-19. TCRdb used MiXCR to reprocess the 5' RACE reads, holding one entry per CDR3 protein. This table has under 250,000 distinct CDR3 sequences, roughly a tenth appearing once. The sequencing sample was made of PBMCs or a T cell subset sorted from them (not recorded which). The receptors here all came from a man between 18 and 29 years old who had mild COVID-19 (a few samples of this study predate the infection). Cell type and time point are not known.

The table lists this clonotype with many counts. This chain connects TRBV15 to TRBJ2-5; maybe TRBD2 (6 bases). Trimming pared 2 bases from V and 5 bases from J, leaving 18 bases between. This CDR3 has 16 amino acids. CDR1 and CDR2 from the germline V gene are LNHNV and YYDKDF (reference sequence). The DNA for the CDR3 is TGTGCCACCAGCAGAAGACGACTAGTAAGAGGGGAGACCCAGTACTTC. Its translation is CATSRRRLVRGETQYF.

The chain joins TRBV11-2 to TRBJ2-2; D is uncertain. This CDR3 has 15 residues. Germline CDR1 and CDR2: SGHAT and FQNNGV. V shed 0 bases and J shed 5 bases, with 10 bases lying between them. The CDR3 sequence is CASSLDRVRTGELFF. The CDR3 DNA follows: TGTGCCAGCAGCTTAGATCGGGTGCGAACCGGGGAGCTGTTTTTT.

This clonotype showed up many times. The V call is TRBV6-6, the J call TRBJ2-3; 7 bases line up with TRBD2. The length of the CDR3 is 13 residues. Germline V gene data show CDR1 as MNHNY and CDR2 as SVGAGI (reference sequence). V shed 7 bases and J 1 base; nucleotides not matched to a gene: 2. DNA for the CDR3: TGTGCCAGCAAGGCGGGGGGCACAGATACGCAGTATTTT. Translated, it gives CASKAGGTDTQYF.

This clonotype turned up a few times. CDR3 region: CATMGQVNRELFF. The DNA of the CDR3 is TGTGCCACCATGGGGCAGGTGAATAGGGAGCTGTTTTTT. J is TRBJ2-2 and V is TRBV24-1, with a weak D call TRBD1 (5 bases). This CDR3 region has 13 residues. The V end was cut by 8 bases, the J end by 9 bases, with 15 bases between. Germline V gene sequence: CDR1 KGHDR, CDR2 SFDVKD.

This clonotype was detected a few times. This chain uses TRBV7-9 with TRBJ1-5; the D gene is possibly TRBD1 (6 bases). The CDR3 covers 15 residues. The germline V gene encodes CDR1 SEHNR and CDR2 FQNEAQ (reference sequence). V was clipped by 1 base and J by 5 bases, with 12 bases between them. The CDR3 nucleotides are TGTGCCAGCAGCTTAGATGGGGGCAGGGATCAGCCCCAGCATTTT. Amino acids: CASSLDGGRDQPQHF.

The chain is built from TRBV6-4 and TRBJ2-3; 8 nucleotides match TRBD1. This CDR3 spans 14 amino acids. Germline CDR1 MRHNA, CDR2 SNTAGT. The junction had 4 bases not matched to a gene; V was cut back by 7 bases and J by 1 base. The CDR3 here is CASKPDRGTDTQYF. DNA for the CDR3: TGTGCCAGCAAACCGGACAGGGGCACAGATACGCAGTATTTT.

This clonotype has a count of ten or more. The V gene is TRBV7-9, the J gene TRBJ1-1, with no clear D. Germline CDR1 SEHNR, CDR2 FQNEAQ (reference sequence). This CDR3 comprises 12 residues. V was trimmed by 1 base and J by 4 bases, leaving 4 bases between them. CDR3 region: CASSLVVTEAFF. CDR3 in DNA: TGTGCCAGCAGCTTAGTTGTCACTGAAGCTTTCTTT.

The V call is TRBV27, the J call TRBJ2-2; 7 positions match TRBD2. The length of the CDR3 is 15 residues. Per germline, CDR1 MNHEY and CDR2 SMNVEV (reference sequence). After removal of 6 bases from V and 3 bases from J, the junction contained 7 bases not matched to a gene. In DNA, the CDR3 is TGTGCCAGCAGAGCACAGACTAGCTACACCGGGGAGCTGTTTTTT. Amino acids: CASRAQTSYTGELFF.

This clonotype was observed a handful of times. The chain is built from TRBV28 and TRBJ1-2; 7 bases line up with TRBD1. The CDR3 is made up of 16 amino acids. Germline lookup yields CDR1 MDHEN and CDR2 SYDVKM. With 6 bases clipped from V and 6 bases from J, the junction kept 16 bases outside the gene matches. The CDR3: CASSSHGTDYRNGYTF. In DNA form, the CDR3 reads TGTGCCAGCAGCTCGCACGGGACAGACTACAGAAATGGCTACACCTTC.

Ten or more counts support this clonotype. The genes are TRBV5-1 and TRBJ2-3; D is possibly TRBD1 (6 bases). The ends were cut back, 0 bases at V and 3 bases at J, with 14 bases in the middle. The length of the CDR3 is 16 residues. Germline V CDR1 and CDR2: SGHRS, YFSETQ. CDR3 sequence reads: CASSLGQVTGTDTQYF. CDR3 in DNA: TGCGCCAGCAGCTTGGGACAGGTAACCGGGACAGATACGCAGTATTTT.

The chain is built from TRBV6-5 and TRBJ1-2, with D maybe TRBD1 (5 bases). Germline lookup yields CDR1 MNHEY and CDR2 SVGAGI. V lost 5 bases, J lost 4 bases, and 11 bases lay in between. This CDR3 is built from 13 residues. The CDR3 loop reads CASSNHGAYGYTF. The DNA for the CDR3 is TGTGCCAGCAGTAATCACGGGGCCTATGGCTACACCTTC.

The chain joins TRBV7-2 to TRBJ2-3, with D unresolved. Trimming took 2 bases from V and 4 from J, leaving 10 bases between them. Per germline, CDR1 SGHTA and CDR2 FQGNSA. The CDR3 is made up of 14 amino acids. The CDR3 sequence: CASSLRSVADTQYF. CDR3 sequence (DNA): TGTGCCAGCAGCTTACGCAGTGTGGCAGATACGCAGTATTTT. Looking up the rest from reference TRBV7-2 and TRBJ2-3 gives the full variable domain: GAGVSQSPSNKVTEKGKDVELRCDPISGHTALYWYRQSLGQGLEFLIYFQGNSAPDKSGLPSDRFSAERTGGSVSTLTIQRTQQEDSAVYLCASSLRSVADTQYFGPGTRLTVL.

About this clonotype itself: The CDR3 does not close with the conserved phenylalanine or tryptophan, likely indicating a read error. The gene calls are TRBV15 and TRBJ1-4; weak D call: TRBD1 (6 bases). Per the germline V gene, CDR1 is LNHNV and CDR2 is YYDKDF (reference sequence). V lost 1 base and J 8 bases, leaving 14 bases between the germline ends. The CDR3 contains 15 residues. Here the CDR3 DNA reads TGTGCCACCAGCAGAGTAAGGGGGGCGGGCGAAAAACTGTTTCTT. Translating it yields CATSRVRGAGEKLFL.

This clonotype appeared a few times. The V call is TRBV12-3 or TRBV12-4, the J call TRBJ2-2, with no clear D. The CDR3 has 14 amino acids. Trimming left V 5 bases short and J 9 bases short, with 16 bases between. DNA for the CDR3: TGTGCCAGCAGTAAAAAGGTAGTGCCCCGGGAGCTGTTTTTT. Translated, it gives CASSKKVVPRELFF.

By share of the sample, this clonotype is medium-sized. DNA of the CDR3: TGTGCCACCAGTGATAGGACCGAACCCACCGGGGAGCTGTTTTTT. Translating gives CATSDRTEPTGELFF. The V and J genes are TRBV24-1 and TRBJ2-2; D gene unclear. In germline, CDR1 is KGHDR, CDR2 SFDVKD. There are 15 residues in the CDR3. Trimming left V 3 bases short and J 4 bases short, with 11 bases between.

With respect to this clonotype: With a much larger clone just one base away, this may be a read error. The chain links TRBV11-2 to TRBJ1-1; D perhaps matches TRBD1 (6 bases). The CDR3 contains 15 residues. Germline assignment: CDR1 SGHAT and CDR2 FQNNGV. Here the CDR3 reads CAISERTAANTEAFF. In DNA form, the CDR3 reads TGTGCCATCAGCGAGCGGACAGCCGCGAACACTGAAGCTTTCTTT.

This clonotype was recorded a few times. The chain joins TRBV6-6 to TRBJ2-7; D is unclear. Germline values: CDR1 MNHNY, CDR2 SVGAGI (reference sequence). The ends were cut back, 0 bases at V and 7 bases at J, with 4 bases in the middle. The CDR3 is 11 amino acids. CDR3 protein: CASSYSNEQYV. CDR3 DNA: TGTGCCAGCAGTTACTCGAATGAGCAGTACGTC.

This clonotype was recorded many times. The rearrangement uses TRBV4-1 and TRBJ2-7; D unclear. The V and J ends lost 3 bases and 2 bases respectively, with 8 bases between them. This CDR3 is 13 amino acids long. CDR1 MGHRA and CDR2 YSYEKL come from the germline V gene. The CDR3: CASSHAQTYEQYF. The CDR3 DNA reads TGCGCCAGCAGCCATGCACAAACCTACGAGCAGTACTTC.

This clonotype showed up many times. The chain couples TRBV20-1 to TRBJ2-3, with 13 bases aligning to TRBD2. The CDR3 has 15 residues. J gave up 8 bases and V 5 bases, and 10 bases lay outside the gene matches. Per germline, CDR1 DFQATT and CDR2 SNEGSKA (reference sequence). The CDR3, as DNA: TGCAGTGCTGCACTAGCGGGGGGGGGAGCCGCTACGCAGTATTTT. Its translation is CSAALAGGGAATQYF.

In this sample, this clonotype turned up many times. This chain joins TRBV5-1 and TRBJ2-3, with D possibly called TRBD1 or TRBD2 (5 bases each). The germline CDR1 and CDR2 sequences are SGHRS and YFSETQ. The length of the CDR3 is 16 residues. Trimming pared 4 bases from V and 0 bases from J, leaving 15 bases between. The CDR3 sequence: CASSAGTDSSTDTQYF. Here the CDR3 DNA reads TGCGCCAGCAGCGCCGGGACGGATAGCAGCACAGATACGCAGTATTTT.

This clonotype has at least ten counts. The V call is TRBV5-1, the J call TRBJ2-5; 9 nucleotides align to TRBD1. Germline lookup yields CDR1 SGHRS and CDR2 YFSETQ. V shed 6 bases and J 1 base; nucleotides not matched to a gene: 4. This CDR3 has 14 amino acids. Here the CDR3 DNA reads TGCGCCAGCACCGGACAGGGGTTCCAAGAGACCCAGTACTTC. The encoded protein is CASTGQGFQETQYF.

The V call is TRBV5-1, the J call TRBJ1-1; no clear D gene. Germline assignment: CDR1 SGHRS and CDR2 YFSETQ. V was shortened by 0 bases and J by 1 base, with 4 bases between the two germline ends. The CDR3 contains 13 residues. CDR3 protein: CASSLEENTEAFF. In DNA form, the CDR3 reads TGCGCCAGCAGCTTGGAGGAGAACACTGAAGCTTTCTTT.

V gene TRBV18 combines with J gene TRBJ1-6, with a tentative D call TRBD1 (5 bases). V was cut by 3 bases and J by 8 bases, with 8 bases left in between. Germline CDR1 KGHSH, CDR2 LQKENI. CDR3 length equals 13 residues. CDR3 nucleotides: TGTGCCAGCTCACCTGGGGCCGATTCACCCCTCCACTTT. It translates to CASSPGADSPLHF.

V usage is TRBV5-6 and J usage is TRBJ1-5; 7 nucleotides match TRBD1. V lost 0 bases, J lost 6 bases, and 6 bases stayed unmatched. The CDR3 spans 15 residues. Germline V gives CDR1 SGHDT, CDR2 YYEEEE. The CDR3 DNA reads TGTGCCAGCAGCTTGGGCACAGGGGAAGGTCAGCCCCAGCATTTT. Encoded protein: CASSLGTGEGQPQHF.

The chain recombines TRBV28 with TRBJ2-3, with 7 bases matching TRBD2. The length of the CDR3 is 13 residues. From germline, CDR1 is MDHEN and CDR2 SYDVKM. V was clipped by 6 bases and J by 5 bases; unmatched bases: 5. The CDR3 region is CASRRGREDTQYF. In nucleotides, the CDR3 is TGTGCCAGCAGAAGAGGGAGGGAAGATACGCAGTATTTT.

This chain uses TRBV7-3 with TRBJ1-1; D is possibly TRBD1 (6 bases). Between the trimmed V and J ends, which lost 5 bases and 5 bases, there was a span of 15 bases. The CDR3 loop spans 14 amino acids. Germline assignment: CDR1 SGHTA and CDR2 FQGTGA. CDR3 sequence reads: CASSPSGVGTEAFF. CDR3 coding DNA: TGTGCCAGCAGCCCCTCAGGGGTAGGGACTGAAGCTTTCTTT.

This clonotype was observed a handful of times. V gene TRBV9 combines with J gene TRBJ1-5, with TRBD1 matching 9 bases. CDR3 length: 16 residues. Germline values: CDR1 SGDLS, CDR2 YYNGEE. The junction had 7 bases not matched to a gene; V was cut back by 4 bases and J by 2 bases. CDR3 nucleotides: TGTGCCAGCAGCCCGAGGGGGGACAGGGGCAATCAGCCCCAGCATTTT. Its protein is CASSPRGDRGNQPQHF.

The gene calls are TRBV28 and TRBJ2-7; D may be TRBD1 (6 bases). With 5 bases removed from V and 0 bases from J, the gap between germline ends came to 14 bases. CDR1 is MDHEN, CDR2 SYDVKM, per germline. There are 15 residues in the CDR3. The CDR3 here is CASSPWTASSYEQYF. For the CDR3, the DNA is TGTGCCAGCAGTCCGTGGACAGCCAGCTCCTACGAGCAGTACTTC.

This clonotype turned up a few times. The V call is TRBV6-1, the J call TRBJ2-3; a possible D gene is TRBD2 (5 bases). Germline CDR1 is MNHNS and CDR2 is SASEGT. The CDR3 consists of 16 residues. Trimming took off 0 bases at V and 6 bases at J, with 16 bases between the two ends. The chain's CDR3 is CASSEAIISSIDTQYF. The DNA of the CDR3 is TGTGCCAGCAGTGAAGCGATCATATCTAGCATTGATACGCAGTATTTT.